These 3 T cell receptor beta chains share one sample of origin, sequenced in a study of glioma-infiltrating T cells. Using RNA template, CDR3s of TCR alpha and beta were amplified with iRepertoire arm-PCR. TCRdb itself ran the multiplex PCR reads through MiXCR, one entry per CDR3 protein. The data contain over 100,000 distinct CDR3 sequences, approximately 26% of them seen just once; the ten biggest clones take up 35%. Material for sequencing was glioma tissue, nonneoplastic brain tissue, or PBMCs (not recorded which). Receptors were obtained from a human donor with low-grade glioma or glioblastoma, undergoing nonglioma brain surgery, or in good health (not recorded which).

As for this clonotype: Germline is not matched at one junction end, which may reflect a read error. V is TRBV5-1 and J is TRBJ1-6; a weak D match, TRBD1 (6 bases). Germline V gives CDR1 SGHRS, CDR2 YFSETQ. The CDR3 totals 15 residues. The DNA for the CDR3 is TGCGCCCGCAGCGTGACAGGACCGGATAATTCACCCCTCCATTTT. Its protein is CARSVTGPDNSPLHF.

This clonotype was counted at least ten times. The chain links TRBV6-2 or TRBV6-3 to TRBJ2-7; TRBD1 matches 12 bases. The CDR3 is 12 amino acids. Trimming at V came to 8 bases and at J to 7 bases, leaving 3 bases not matched to a gene. Looked up from germline, CDR1 is MNHEY and CDR2 is SVGEGT. For the CDR3, the DNA is TGTGCCAGCGGGACAGGGGGCTGGGAGCAGTACTTC. Translation gives CASGTGGWEQYF.

This clonotype turned up a few times. The chain couples TRBV7-8 to TRBJ2-1; weak D call: TRBD1 (7 bases). CDR3 length: 17 amino acids. Germline V gives CDR1 SGHVS, CDR2 FQNEAQ. V lost 1 base and J lost 7, with 20 bases in between. The CDR3 reads CASSLGFDREDSNEQFF. The CDR3, as DNA: TGTGCCAGCAGCTTAGGGTTCGACAGGGAGGATAGTAATGAGCAGTTCTTC. The full variable domain, in which reference TRBV7-8 and TRBJ2-1 provide the parts outside the CDR3, is GAGVSQSPRYKVAKRGQDVALRCDPISGHVSLFWYQQALGQGPEFLTYFQNEAQLDKSGLPSDRFFAERPEGSVSTLKIQRTQQEDSAVYLCASSLGFDREDSNEQFFGPGTRLTVL.